The 19 T cell receptor beta chains below all came from one sample that was sequenced in a study of blood T cell repertoires in COVID-19. Clones were sequenced by immunoSEQ multiplex PCR, and TCRdb holds only the in-frame ones, with some missing. This table has more than 300,000 clones, 90% appearing once. The sample consisted of PBMCs or T cells enriched from blood (not recorded which). These receptors all come from a woman in her 30s who had been exposed to COVID-19.

The J gene is TRBJ1-6, the V gene TRBV5-1; D is ambiguous. V was pared by 0 bases and J by 11 bases, with 9 bases between. The germline V gene has CDR1 SGHRS and CDR2 YFSETQ. This CDR3 region has 13 residues. The CDR3 sequence: CASSLERKTPLHF. The CDR3 region has the DNA TGCGCCAGCAGCTTGGAGAGGAAGACACCCCTCCACTTT.

The chain has TRBV11-2 and TRBJ2-7; 9 nucleotides line up with TRBD1. This CDR3 has 16 residues. V lost 6 bases to trimming and J lost 3 bases; unmatched junction nucleotides: 12. The germline CDR1 and CDR2 sequences are SGHAT and FQNNGV. The CDR3 is CASSPPPGQGHYEQYF. CDR3 DNA sequence: TGTGCCAGCAGTCCACCACCGGGACAGGGTCACTACGAGCAGTACTTC.

The chain joins TRBV6-5 to TRBJ2-7; 7 bases are shared with TRBD2. Germline loops: CDR1 MNHEY, CDR2 SVGAGI. The CDR3 runs 15 residues. V lost 6 bases, J lost 3 bases, and 11 bases stayed unmatched. CDR3 loop: CASSSVLGGVYEQYF. The CDR3 bases are TGTGCCAGCAGCTCCGTTTTGGGGGGGGTCTACGAGCAGTACTTC.

This rearrangement joins TRBV7-9 to TRBJ1-1; possibly TRBD1 for D (6 bases). The CDR3 loop spans 16 amino acids. Trimming removed 1 base from V and 3 bases from J, with 15 bases in between. Germline lookup yields CDR1 SEHNR and CDR2 FQNEAQ (reference sequence). The DNA of the CDR3 is TGTGCCAGCAGCTTAGACAGGGCCGTGGTTTACACTGAAGCTTTCTTT. This translates into CASSLDRAVVYTEAFF.

The genes are TRBV5-1 and TRBJ1-2; D possibly corresponds to TRBD1 (6 bases). The V end lost 3 bases, the J end lost 2 bases, and 14 bases lay between the germline ends. CDR1 is SGHRS and CDR2 is YFSETQ in the germline V gene. CDR3 length: 15 residues. CDR3 sequence: CASSSRTDTNYGYTF. The CDR3 bases are TGCGCCAGCAGCTCTAGGACAGATACCAACTATGGCTACACCTTC.

The V and J genes are TRBV3-1 (or the pseudogene TRBV3-2) and TRBJ1-2, with a tentative D call TRBD1 (6 bases). Germline V gives CDR1 LGHDT, CDR2 YNNKEL (reference sequence). The CDR3 runs 13 residues. Trimming left V 5 bases short and J 7 bases short, with 14 bases between. The CDR3 region has the DNA TGTGCCAGCAGCGGAACAGGGAGAGGTGGCTACACCTTC. Protein product: CASSGTGRGGYTF.

The chain carries TRBV30 and TRBJ1-2; tentative D call: TRBD1 (5 bases). Looked up from germline, CDR1 is GTSNPN and CDR2 is SVGIG (reference sequence). V was clipped by 3 bases and J by 3 bases, with 8 bases between them. This CDR3 has 12 residues. The CDR3 sequence: CAWSPGDYGYTF. The CDR3 DNA sequence: TGTGCCTGGAGCCCGGGGGACTATGGCTACACCTTC.

CDR3 sequence (DNA): TGTGCCAGCAGCCGAGGACAGGCTCGGAGTTCACCCCTCCACTTT. This encodes CASSRGQARSSPLHF. The chain employs TRBV6-2 or TRBV6-3 and TRBJ1-6, with TRBD1 matching over 7 bases. Germline V CDR1 and CDR2: MNHEY, SVGEGT. The junction had 11 bases not matched to a gene; V was cut back by 6 bases and J by 9 bases. The CDR3 extends over 15 amino acids.

This clone was counted once. V usage is TRBV4-3 and J usage is TRBJ1-1, with D perhaps matching TRBD1 (6 bases). The CDR3 runs 17 residues. Germline V gene lookup returns CDR1 LGHNA and CDR2 YSLEER. V was pared by 1 base and J by 6 bases, with 21 bases between. The CDR3 nucleotides read TGCGCCAGCAGCCAAGGGGTCGTAAGGGGGGGACTGGCTGAAGCTTTCTTT. This translates into CASSQGVVRGGLAEAFF.

This rearrangement joins TRBV15 to TRBJ1-5, with D perhaps matching TRBD1 (5 bases). The V gene's germline CDR1 is LNHNV and CDR2 YYDKDF (reference sequence). The CDR3 is made up of 13 amino acids. V lost 5 bases, J lost 2 bases, and 7 bases lay in between. CDR3 protein: CATSPRGNQPQHF. CDR3 bases: TGTGCCACCAGCCCCAGGGGCAATCAGCCCCAGCATTTT.

The chain combines TRBV7-9 with TRBJ2-1; TRBD2 aligns across 11 bases. Germline lookup yields CDR1 SEHNR and CDR2 FQNEAQ (reference sequence). This CDR3 has 15 residues. V was clipped by 3 bases and J by 5 bases; unmatched bases: 3. The CDR3 DNA reads TGTGCCAGCAGCTTTAGCGGGGGGGCCAACAATGAGCAGTTCTTC. It specifies CASSFSGGANNEQFF.

The genes are TRBV7-8 and TRBJ1-5, with D possibly matching TRBD1 (5 bases). Germline V CDR1 and CDR2: SGHVS, FQNEAQ. The CDR3 runs 15 residues. Between the trimmed V and J ends, which lost 4 bases and 2 bases, there was a span of 12 bases. The CDR3 is CASSSGGSRNQPQHF. CDR3 DNA sequence: TGTGCCAGCAGCTCGGGGGGAAGTCGCAATCAGCCCCAGCATTTT. Filled out from reference TRBV7-8 and TRBJ1-5, the complete variable domain reads GAGVSQSPRYKVAKRGQDVALRCDPISGHVSLFWYQQALGQGPEFLTYFQNEAQLDKSGLPSDRFFAERPEGSVSTLKIQRTQQEDSAVYLCASSSGGSRNQPQHFGDGTRLSIL.

The rearrangement links TRBV11-3 to TRBJ1-6; D not resolved. Trimming pared 5 bases from V and 2 bases from J, leaving 19 bases between. The CDR3 totals 18 residues. CDR1 is SGHNT, CDR2 YENEEA, per germline. CDR3 sequence: CASSRPSRGEAYNSPLHF. CDR3 coding DNA: TGTGCCAGCAGCCGCCCGTCCCGAGGTGAGGCCTATAATTCACCCCTCCACTTT. The full variable domain, completed using reference TRBV11-3 and TRBJ1-6, is EAGVVQSPRYKIIEKKQPVAFWCNPISGHNTLYWYLQNLGQGPELLIRYENEEAVDDSQLPKDRFSAERLKGVDSTLKIQPAELGDSAVYLCASSRPSRGEAYNSPLHFGNGTRLTVT.

Details on this clone: Mismatch with germline at one junction end may stem from a read error. The chain carries TRBV6-1 and TRBJ2-1; TRBD2 matches at 11 bases. Germline lookup yields CDR1 MNHNS and CDR2 SASEGT. The CDR3 sequence is 16 residues long. The CDR3 DNA follows: TGTGCTAGCAGTGCCTTAGCGGGGGGGCTCGGCAATGAGCAGTTCTTC. This translates into CASSALAGGLGNEQFF.

With regard to this clone: The same CDR3 arises from other DNA sequences in this sample as well. The V gene is TRBV5-1, the J gene TRBJ2-5; TRBD1 matches 9 bases. This CDR3 contains 14 residues. Germline loops: CDR1 SGHRS, CDR2 YFSETQ. With 0 bases clipped from V and 5 bases from J, the junction kept 2 bases outside the gene matches. The CDR3 DNA follows: TGCGCCAGCAGCTTGGGGACAGGGGCCGAGACCCAGTACTTC. Its translation: CASSLGTGAETQYF.

This chain connects TRBV5-4 to TRBJ1-1; 7 nucleotides line up with TRBD1. The CDR3 length is 17 residues. The germline CDR1 and CDR2 sequences are SGHNT and YYREEE (reference sequence). J gave up 2 bases and V 3 bases, and 13 bases lay outside the gene matches. The CDR3 nucleotides are TGTGCCAGCAGCTCTTTGTGGGACAGACTCACTAACACTGAAGCTTTCTTT. Residues: CASSSLWDRLTNTEAFF.

The gene calls are TRBV4-3 and TRBJ1-1; the match to TRBD1 covers 8 bases. Trimming at V came to 6 bases and at J to 10 bases, leaving 13 bases not matched to a gene. The CDR3 covers 14 residues. The germline CDR1 and CDR2 sequences are LGHNA and YSLEER. The CDR3 is CASRRGQGVSLAFF. The DNA of the CDR3 is TGCGCCAGCAGACGCGGACAGGGAGTTTCTTTAGCTTTCTTT.

In its sample, this clone was seen once. The J gene is TRBJ2-1, the V gene TRBV5-1; tentative D call: TRBD2 (6 bases). This CDR3 region has 16 residues. V was pared by 1 base and J by 0 bases, with 11 bases between. Per germline, CDR1 SGHRS and CDR2 YFSETQ. The CDR3 nucleotides read TGCGCCAGCAGCTTGTGGGGGGTCGGCTCCTACAATGAGCAGTTCTTC. Translating it yields CASSLWGVGSYNEQFF.

V gene TRBV30 combines with J gene TRBJ1-3, with TRBD1 identical over 9 bases. Losses at the gene ends were 4 bases for V and 2 bases for J; bases not matched to a gene: 12. Germline CDR1 and CDR2: GTSNPN and SVGIG (reference sequence). The CDR3 covers 17 residues. CDR3 coding DNA: TGTGCCTGGAAAACCGGGACAGGGTATACTCCTGGAAACACCATATATTTT. Its translation: CAWKTGTGYTPGNTIYF.